This T cell receptor (beta chain) was obtained from a study of neurological immune-mediated disorders. PBMCs stored at -80 C, 2 million in total, were the source of the unsorted libraries. Germline V CDR1 and CDR2: SGDLS, YYNGEE. The CDR3 consists of 14 residues. Between the trimmed V and J ends, which lost 0 bases and 4 bases, there was a span of 8 bases. The authors produced cDNA by 5'RACE using 10-nucleotide random UMIs. MiXCR, applied by TCRdb to the 5' RACE reads, yields one record per CDR3 protein. The sample holds tens of thousands of distinct CDR3 sequences, roughly 3.2% seen once. This clonotype was seen ten or more times.

The V call is TRBV9, the J call TRBJ2-4, with D unresolved. Sample: PBMCs. This sequence was found in a middle-aged man with multiple sclerosis. The DNA for the CDR3 is TGTGCCAGCAGCGTAGACGAAGGGAAAAACATTCAGTACTTC. Translated, it gives CASSVDEGKNIQYF.